These 18 T cell receptor beta chains were sequenced from one sample in a study of blood T cell repertoires in COVID-19. Produced via immunoSEQ multiplex PCR; TCRdb's table is partial and in-frame only. The sample includes 300,000 to 450,000 clones, about 85% of them seen just once. Input material: peripheral blood. Every receptor here comes from a woman between 18 and 29 years old with acute or convalescent COVID-19.

The chain has TRBV12-3 or TRBV12-4 and TRBJ1-2, with D unresolved. The germline V and J ends were trimmed by 10 bases and 4 bases, with 13 bases remaining between them. The CDR3 contains 12 residues. As DNA, the CDR3 is TGTGCCATCTCGTCTTGGGCCTATGGCTACACCTTC. This sequence encodes CAISSWAYGYTF.

The chain combines TRBV7-8 with TRBJ1-1; no firm D call. Between the trimmed V and J ends, which lost 3 bases and 6 bases, there was a span of 5 bases. The CDR3 totals 11 residues. CDR1 SGHVS and CDR2 FQNEAQ come from the germline V gene. The CDR3 region has the DNA TGTGCCAGCAGCTTGGCCTCTGAAGCTTTCTTT. Encoded protein: CASSLASEAFF.

The V call is TRBV25-1, the J call TRBJ2-2; 7 positions match TRBD1. Germline loops: CDR1 MGHDK, CDR2 SYGVNS. This CDR3 region has 16 residues. J lost 4 bases, V lost 1 base, and 6 bases had no gene match. The DNA of the CDR3 is TGTGCCAGCAGTGAATTCAGGACAGGAGCCACCGGGGAGCTGTTTTTT. Translated, it gives CASSEFRTGATGELFF.

CDR3 amino acids: CASSQDWAGESIVDTQYF. CDR3 sequence (DNA): TGTGCCAGCAGCCAAGATTGGGCGGGAGAGAGTATCGTGGATACGCAGTATTTT. This chain links TRBV4-2 with TRBJ2-3, with TRBD2 matching over 7 bases. The CDR3 runs to 18 residues. V shed 0 bases, J shed 6 bases, and the junction held 15 bases outside the gene matches. Germline values: CDR1 LGHNA, CDR2 YNFKEQ.

A few counts support this clone. The same CDR3 can be traced to other DNA sequences in this sample. The J gene is TRBJ1-1, the V gene TRBV5-1, with a tentative D call TRBD1 (6 bases). The CDR3 loop spans 14 amino acids. Deletions cut 0 bases from V and 2 bases from J, with 8 bases between. Per the germline V gene, CDR1 is SGHRS and CDR2 is YFSETQ. CDR3 in amino acids: CASSLDRVNTEAFF. The CDR3 nucleotides read TGCGCCAGCAGCTTGGACAGGGTTAACACTGAAGCTTTCTTT.

The V gene is TRBV6-5, the J gene TRBJ2-1; 8 bases align to TRBD2. Germline V gene data show CDR1 as MNHEY and CDR2 as SVGAGI. This CDR3 comprises 12 residues. V gave up 6 bases and J gave up 9 bases; unmatched junction bases: 4. CDR3 sequence (DNA): TGTGCCAGCAGATCAACTAGCGGTGAGCAGTTCTTC. Its protein product is CASRSTSGEQFF.

The J gene is TRBJ2-2, the V gene TRBV7-2; 12 bases agree with TRBD2. In germline, CDR1 is SGHTA, CDR2 FQGNSA. V shed 1 base, J shed 6 bases, and the junction held 6 bases outside the gene matches. The length of the CDR3 is 17 residues. The chain's CDR3 is CASSLVAASGRAGELFF. The CDR3 DNA reads as TGTGCCAGCAGCTTAGTTGCCGCTAGCGGGAGGGCCGGGGAGCTGTTTTTT. The full variable domain, completed using reference TRBV7-2 and TRBJ2-2, is GAGVSQSPSNKVTEKGKDVELRCDPISGHTALYWYRQSLGQGLEFLIYFQGNSAPDKSGLPSDRFSAERTGGSVSTLTIQRTQQEDSAVYLCASSLVAASGRAGELFFGEGSRLTVL.

This sequence joins TRBV28 and TRBJ1-3, with D possibly TRBD1 on 6 matching bases. V was pared by 4 bases and J by 4 bases, with 8 bases between. The germline gives CDR1 MDHEN, CDR2 SYDVKM. The CDR3 length is 13 residues. The CDR3 reads CASSSGVGNTIYF. The CDR3 DNA reads as TGTGCCAGCAGTTCAGGGGTGGGAAACACCATATATTTT.

The V gene is TRBV24-1, the J gene TRBJ2-3, with D tentatively TRBD1 (6 bases). Germline CDR1 reads KGHDR; CDR2 reads SFDVKD. V gave up 9 bases and J gave up 5 bases, with 14 bases separating them. This CDR3 is 13 amino acids long. CDR3 nucleotides: TGTGCCACCGAGGGGGAAAGCGAAGATACGCAGTATTTT. Translating it yields CATEGESEDTQYF.

The rearrangement joins TRBV13 to TRBJ2-3, with unresolved D. This CDR3 spans 12 amino acids. Germline CDR1 and CDR2: PRHDT and FYEKMQ (reference sequence). V was cut by 5 bases and J by 1 base, with 4 bases left in between. CDR3 bases: TGTGCCAGCAGCCCTGGCACAGATACGCAGTATTTT. It specifies CASSPGTDTQYF.

The chain combines TRBV28 with TRBJ2-3; 7 nucleotides match TRBD2. The V and J ends lost 7 bases and 1 base, in that order; junction bases with no gene match: 20. The germline gives CDR1 MDHEN, CDR2 SYDVKM. The CDR3 is 19 residues long. CDR3 loop: CASTRPFIGRPGGTDTQYF. As DNA, the CDR3 is TGTGCCAGCACCCGACCATTCATCGGGAGGCCCGGGGGCACAGATACGCAGTATTTT. Together with reference TRBV28 and TRBJ2-3, the CDR3 gives the full variable domain: DVKVTQSSRYLVKRTGEKVFLECVQDMDHENMFWYRQDPGLGLRLIYFSYDVKMKEKGDIPEGYSVSREKKERFSLILESASTNQTSMYLCASTRPFIGRPGGTDTQYFGPGTRLTVL.

There are a few counts of this clone. The gene calls are TRBV5-1 and TRBJ1-3, with D unclear. V was trimmed by 0 bases and J by 0 bases, leaving 10 bases between them. Germline V gene sequence: CDR1 SGHRS, CDR2 YFSETQ. This CDR3 has 16 amino acids. Here the CDR3 reads CASSLVPQSSGNTIYF. In DNA, the CDR3 is TGCGCCAGCAGCTTGGTACCCCAGTCCTCTGGAAACACCATATATTTT. Together with reference TRBV5-1 and TRBJ1-3, the CDR3 gives the full variable domain: KAGVTQTPRYLIKTRGQQVTLSCSPISGHRSVSWYQQTPGQGLQFLFEYFSETQRNKGNFPGRFSGRQFSNSRSEMNVSTLELGDSALYLCASSLVPQSSGNTIYFGEGSWLTVV.

V is TRBV19 and J is TRBJ1-1, with D perhaps matching TRBD1 (6 bases). The CDR3 loop spans 15 amino acids. Germline V gives CDR1 LNHDA, CDR2 SQIVND (reference sequence). Trimming pared 3 bases from V and 6 bases from J, leaving 17 bases between. The CDR3 sequence is CASSIFGGPDAEAFF. The CDR3, as DNA: TGTGCCAGTAGTATTTTCGGGGGGCCTGATGCTGAAGCTTTCTTT.

The V gene is TRBV30, the J gene TRBJ1-1; weak D call: TRBD1 (5 bases). V lost 6 bases to trimming and J lost 1 base, with 18 bases between them. Germline V lookup: CDR1 GTSNPN, CDR2 SVGIG (reference sequence). The CDR3 has 15 amino acids. The CDR3 bases are TGTGCCTGCTTTAGACAGAAGCTTTCGAACACTGAAGCTTTCTTT. Its translation is CACFRQKLSNTEAFF.

This chain connects TRBV6-5 to TRBJ2-7, with D uncertain. Trimming stripped 6 bases from V and 7 bases from J, with 16 bases between. This CDR3 spans 13 amino acids. Per germline, CDR1 MNHEY and CDR2 SVGAGI. In nucleotides, the CDR3 is TGTGCCAGCAGCCTTGGTCTATCCGTAGAGCAGTACTTC. Translating it yields CASSLGLSVEQYF.

In this sample, this clone turned up once. The chain couples TRBV3-1 (or the pseudogene TRBV3-2) to TRBJ2-7; tentative D call: TRBD2 (6 bases). Germline V gives CDR1 LGHDT, CDR2 YNNKEL (reference sequence). Trimming removed 0 bases at V and 1 base at J, with 16 bases between. The CDR3 loop spans 17 amino acids. The DNA of the CDR3 is TGTGCCAGCAGCCAAGATAGGACCAGACTAGTTTCCTACGAGCAGTACTTC. Its protein is CASSQDRTRLVSYEQYF.

The CDR3 is CASSPPGSYNEQFF. CDR3 DNA: TGTGCCAGCTCCCCTCCCGGGTCCTACAATGAGCAGTTCTTC. The chain uses TRBV18 and TRBJ2-1; D not certain. From germline, CDR1 is KGHSH and CDR2 LQKENI. Trimming removed 6 bases at V and 1 base at J, with 10 bases between. There are 14 residues in the CDR3.

This chain links TRBV18 with TRBJ1-5; maybe TRBD1 (6 bases). Between the trimmed V and J ends, which lost 4 bases and 5 bases, there was a span of 9 bases. Germline V gene data show CDR1 as KGHSH and CDR2 as LQKENI. This CDR3 is 13 amino acids long. This CDR3 is CASSRTADQPQHF. CDR3 DNA sequence: TGTGCCAGCTCACGGACAGCGGATCAGCCCCAGCATTTT.